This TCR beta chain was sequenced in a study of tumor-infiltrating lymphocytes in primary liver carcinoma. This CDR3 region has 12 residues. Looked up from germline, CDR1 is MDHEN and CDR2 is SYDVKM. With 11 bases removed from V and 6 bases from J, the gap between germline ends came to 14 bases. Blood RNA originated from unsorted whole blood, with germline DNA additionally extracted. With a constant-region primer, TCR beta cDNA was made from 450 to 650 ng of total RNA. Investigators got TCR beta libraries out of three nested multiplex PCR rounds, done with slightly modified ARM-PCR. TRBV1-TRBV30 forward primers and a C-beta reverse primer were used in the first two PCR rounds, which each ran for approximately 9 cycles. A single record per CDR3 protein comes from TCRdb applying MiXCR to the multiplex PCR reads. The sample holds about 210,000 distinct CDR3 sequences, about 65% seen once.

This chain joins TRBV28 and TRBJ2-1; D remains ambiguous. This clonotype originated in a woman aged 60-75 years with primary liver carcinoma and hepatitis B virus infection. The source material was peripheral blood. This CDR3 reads CAGKSTSNEQFF. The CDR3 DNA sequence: TGTGCCGGCAAGTCGACAAGCAATGAGCAGTTCTTC.